The present T cell receptor beta chain was sequenced within a study of shared clonotypes between healthy human individuals. Turning to this clone: Its antigen remains unknown.

Findings of the study overall: Owing to a small donor count, the genetic and exposure-history diversity represented was limited.

Repertoires were generated with immunoSEQ multiplex PCR, while TCRdb's copy carries only in-frame clones and drops some. The repertoire includes over a million clones, approximately 78% of them detected once, and 0.61% sits in the top ten. Sample: memory CD4+ T cells from PBMCs. Subset in this sample: CD45RA-negative fraction. The receptor was derived from a man between 18 and 35 years old in good health. Some clones in this sample may be carry-over from other donors' samples.

CDR3 in amino acids: CASSPPGQASGTGELFF. The CDR3 DNA is TGTGCCAGCTCACCACCCGGACAGGCCAGTGGGACCGGGGAGCTGTTTTTT. The chain carries TRBV18 and TRBJ2-2, with TRBD1 matching over 7 bases. This CDR3 contains 17 residues. V lost 0 bases and J lost 5; bases outside the gene matches: 9. Germline assignment: CDR1 KGHSH and CDR2 LQKENI.